This T cell receptor (beta chain) is drawn from a study of blood T cell repertoires in COVID-19. The V and J ends lost 6 bases and 2 bases respectively, with 13 bases between them. From germline, CDR1 is ENHRY and CDR2 SYGVKD. The CDR3 runs 14 residues. Profiled with immunoSEQ multiplex PCR; TCRdb holds only in-frame clones, not every one. The data contain under 300,000 clones, 84% of them singletons. Specimen: peripheral blood. The clonotype was recovered from a man in his forties or fifties with acute or convalescent COVID-19. This chain joins TRBV10-3 and TRBJ1-1, with D possibly being TRBD1 (5 bases). The CDR3 DNA follows: TGTGCCATCAGATTCGACAGTAGCAACACTGAAGCTTTCTTT. The encoded protein is CAIRFDSSNTEAFF.